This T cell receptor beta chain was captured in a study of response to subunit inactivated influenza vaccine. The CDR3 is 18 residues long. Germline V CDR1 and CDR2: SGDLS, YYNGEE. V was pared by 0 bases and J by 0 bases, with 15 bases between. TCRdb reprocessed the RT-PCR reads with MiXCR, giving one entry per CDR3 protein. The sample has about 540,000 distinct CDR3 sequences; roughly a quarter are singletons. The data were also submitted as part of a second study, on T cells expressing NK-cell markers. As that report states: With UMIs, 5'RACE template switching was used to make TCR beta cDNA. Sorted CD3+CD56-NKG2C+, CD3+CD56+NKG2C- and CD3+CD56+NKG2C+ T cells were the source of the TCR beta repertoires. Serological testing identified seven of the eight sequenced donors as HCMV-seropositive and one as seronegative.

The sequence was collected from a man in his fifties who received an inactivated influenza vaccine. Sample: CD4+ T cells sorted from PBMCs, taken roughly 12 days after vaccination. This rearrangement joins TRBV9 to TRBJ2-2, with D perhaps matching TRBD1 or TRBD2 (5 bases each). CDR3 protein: CASSVEPGRSSNTGELFF. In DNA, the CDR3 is TGTGCCAGCAGCGTAGAACCGGGACGGTCTTCGAACACCGGGGAGCTGTTTTTT.